Listed here are 21 T cell receptor beta chains from one sample, sequenced in a study of CD8 T cells in Susac syndrome. Random hexamers were used to reverse transcribe an amount of 0.5 to 1 ug RNA. MiXCR was run by TCRdb on the immunoSEQ multiplex PCR reads, yielding one entry per CDR3 protein. This repertoire shows some 150,000 distinct CDR3 sequences, around 95% found once; its top ten account for 0.15% to 0.2%. The specimen was CD4+ T cells from PBMCs. All receptors come from a human donor with Susac syndrome.

The V call is TRBV4-1, the J call TRBJ2-2, with D tentatively TRBD1 (5 bases). Trimming took off 1 base at V and 2 bases at J, with 8 bases between the two ends. The length of the CDR3 is 15 residues. Germline CDR1 and CDR2: MGHRA and YSYEKL. The CDR3 is CASSQGDSNTGELFF. The CDR3 DNA reads TGCGCCAGCAGCCAAGGAGACAGCAACACCGGGGAGCTGTTTTTT.

The chain has TRBV27 and TRBJ2-7; D perhaps matches TRBD1 (5 bases). Between the trimmed V and J ends, which lost 6 bases and 6 bases, there was a span of 21 bases. The CDR3 covers 15 residues. Germline CDR1 is MNHEY and CDR2 is SMNVEV (reference sequence). DNA for the CDR3: TGTGCCAGCAGAAAGGGTGACAGAGACTCGGGCGAGCAGTACTTC. The encoded protein is CASRKGDRDSGEQYF.

The V and J genes are TRBV9 and TRBJ1-6; D remains ambiguous. The germline V and J ends were trimmed by 0 bases and 10 bases, with 11 bases remaining between them. The length of the CDR3 is 14 residues. Germline V lookup: CDR1 SGDLS, CDR2 YYNGEE. The CDR3: CASSVARGRSPLHF. CDR3 nucleotide sequence: TGTGCCAGCAGCGTAGCCCGCGGGAGATCACCCCTCCACTTT.

This rearrangement joins TRBV5-6 to TRBJ2-1; D not resolved. The CDR3 covers 14 residues. The germline V gene has CDR1 SGHDT and CDR2 YYEEEE. V was pared by 2 bases and J by 6 bases, with 12 bases between. The chain's CDR3 is CASSFTGRSNEQFF. CDR3 DNA: TGTGCCAGCAGCTTTACGGGCCGTAGCAATGAGCAGTTCTTC.

The CDR3 spells CASSYPRGYTDTQYF. CDR3 DNA sequence: TGTGCCAGCAGTTACCCGCGGGGGTACACAGATACGCAGTATTTT. V is TRBV6-6 and J is TRBJ2-3; 7 bases fit TRBD2. J was trimmed by 2 bases and V by 2 bases; bases with no gene match: 4. This CDR3 has 15 residues. The germline V gene encodes CDR1 MNHNY and CDR2 SVGAGI (reference sequence).

The V gene is TRBV4-2, the J gene TRBJ1-1; D unclear. From germline, CDR1 is LGHNA and CDR2 YNFKEQ. The CDR3 spans 14 residues. Between the trimmed V and J ends, which lost 2 bases and 1 base, there was a span of 8 bases. CDR3 region: CASSQWLQNTEAFF. In DNA, the CDR3 is TGTGCCAGCAGCCAATGGTTACAGAACACTGAAGCTTTCTTT.

The chain links TRBV9 to TRBJ2-1, with 7 bases matching TRBD2. The J segment lost 4 bases and the V segment lost 1 base, leaving 5 bases of the junction unmatched. CDR1 is SGDLS and CDR2 is YYNGEE in the germline V gene. The CDR3 consists of 15 residues. For the CDR3, the DNA is TGTGCCAGCAGCGTACTAGCGGAAAAATACAATGAGCAGTTCTTC. This gives the protein CASSVLAEKYNEQFF.

The chain carries TRBV3-1 and TRBJ1-2, with D possibly TRBD1 on 6 matching bases. The CDR3 consists of 14 residues. Per germline, CDR1 LGHDT and CDR2 YNNKEL (reference sequence). V was pared by 4 bases and J by 4 bases, with 13 bases between. This CDR3 reads CASSLTGQSYGYTF. Here the CDR3 DNA reads TGTGCCAGCAGCCTTACCGGACAGTCCTATGGCTACACCTTC.

The chain joins TRBV29-1 to TRBJ2-4; D might be TRBD1 or TRBD2, each matching 6 bases. Trimming took 3 bases from V and 2 from J, leaving 17 bases between them. Germline V gene data show CDR1 as SQVTM and CDR2 as ANQGSEA. The CDR3 sequence is 16 residues long. The CDR3 nucleotides read TGCAGCGTTGAGTCAGGGTACGGGGGCACCAAAAACATTCAGTACTTC. This codes for CSVESGYGGTKNIQYF.

The chain carries TRBV29-1 and TRBJ2-2; D is possibly TRBD1 (6 bases). The CDR3 is made up of 13 amino acids. CDR1 SQVTM and CDR2 ANQGSEA come from the germline V gene. Trimming took off 4 bases at V and 5 bases at J, with 11 bases between the two ends. The CDR3 sequence: CSVGQGRTGELFF. The CDR3 DNA reads as TGCAGCGTTGGGCAGGGGCGGACCGGGGAGCTGTTTTTT.

The chain joins TRBV13 to TRBJ2-1; D is unclear. The CDR3 loop spans 12 amino acids. The V gene's germline CDR1 is PRHDT and CDR2 FYEKMQ (reference sequence). Trimming shortened V by 3 bases and J by 16 bases, and 16 bases separated the two germline ends. As DNA, the CDR3 is TGTGCCAGCAGCTTTACGGGCCTTCAACAATTCTTC. This translates into CASSFTGLQQFF.

V and J are TRBV11-2 and TRBJ1-1; no clear D. V was trimmed by 1 base and J by 0 bases, leaving 12 bases between them. This CDR3 has 16 residues. Germline V CDR1 and CDR2: SGHAT, FQNNGV. The CDR3 is CASSLVGGSMNTEAFF. As DNA, the CDR3 is TGTGCCAGCAGCTTAGTAGGCGGCAGCATGAACACTGAAGCTTTCTTT.

This clonotype was observed a single time. The chain couples TRBV24-1 to TRBJ1-2, with D unclear. V was clipped by 4 bases and J by 8 bases, with 10 bases between them. CDR3 size: 12 residues. Per germline, CDR1 KGHDR and CDR2 SFDVKD. In DNA form, the CDR3 reads TGTGCCACCAGTGAAGCAGGAGGAGGCTACACCTTC. Translating gives CATSEAGGGYTF.

V and J are TRBV6-1 and TRBJ1-4; no definite D call. This CDR3 region has 15 residues. CDR1 is MNHNS and CDR2 is SASEGT in the germline V gene. The ends were cut back, 0 bases at V and 4 bases at J, with 9 bases in the middle. The CDR3 DNA reads TGTGCCAGCAGTGAAGCGGGCGGGATTAATGAAAAACTGTTTTTT. Protein sequence: CASSEAGGINEKLFF.

The rearrangement joins TRBV12-3 or TRBV12-4 to TRBJ2-5; possible D gene TRBD2, 6 bases. Trimming left V 5 bases short and J 2 bases short, with 15 bases between. The CDR3 sequence is 15 residues long. CDR3 loop: CASSIPNAGQETQYF. As DNA, the CDR3 is TGTGCCAGCAGTATCCCTAACGCGGGGCAAGAGACCCAGTACTTC.

This sequence joins TRBV27 and TRBJ2-7, with D possibly TRBD1 on 5 matching bases. Germline CDR1 reads MNHEY; CDR2 reads SMNVEV (reference sequence). V lost 8 bases and J lost 1, with 15 bases in between. There are 14 residues in the CDR3. The CDR3 protein is CASQAADSSYEQYF. The CDR3 coding sequence is TGTGCCAGCCAGGCGGCCGACAGTTCCTACGAGCAGTACTTC.

This sequence joins TRBV2 and TRBJ2-7; D is unresolved. Per the germline V gene, CDR1 is SNHLY and CDR2 is FYNNEI. The V gene lost 8 bases and the J gene lost 3 bases, with 11 bases spanning the gap. CDR3 length equals 12 residues. The CDR3 DNA sequence: TGTGCCAGCTGTCACAGCAACTACGAGCAGTACTTC. It specifies CASCHSNYEQYF.

V is TRBV29-1 and J is TRBJ2-7, with TRBD1 as a possible D gene (7 bases). The length of the CDR3 is 16 residues. The V end lost 7 bases, the J end lost 4 bases, and 26 bases lay between the germline ends. Germline V gene sequence: CDR1 SQVTM, CDR2 ANQGSEA. The CDR3 coding sequence is TGCAGCGCGGCCGATCTCGGGGGACAGCCCCTATACGAGCAGTACTTC. As protein: CSAADLGGQPLYEQYF.

The genes are TRBV29-1 and TRBJ2-5, with 7 bases that match TRBD2. After removal of 7 bases from V and 3 bases from J, the junction contained 5 bases not matched to a gene. Germline V gene data show CDR1 as SQVTM and CDR2 as ANQGSEA. CDR3 length: 12 amino acids. CDR3 in DNA: TGCAGCGCCCGGACTAGTGAAGAGACCCAGTACTTC. The encoded protein is CSARTSEETQYF.

The table lists this clonotype with a count of one. The V call is TRBV7-3, the J call TRBJ1-2; tentative D call: TRBD1 (6 bases). Germline CDR1 and CDR2: SGHTA and FQGTGA. This CDR3 has 15 amino acids. V was pared by 5 bases and J by 3 bases, with 16 bases between. CDR3 loop: CASSPRGQSYYGYTF. CDR3 nucleotides: TGTGCCAGCAGCCCACGCGGACAGTCCTACTATGGCTACACCTTC.

The chain uses TRBV12-3 or TRBV12-4 and TRBJ1-6; 8 positions agree with TRBD1. The CDR3 loop spans 14 amino acids. Trimming cost V 6 bases and J 7 bases; bases outside gene matches: 5. CDR3 sequence: CASSPHRGNSPLHF. For the CDR3, the DNA is TGTGCCAGCAGCCCTCACAGGGGGAATTCACCCCTCCACTTT.